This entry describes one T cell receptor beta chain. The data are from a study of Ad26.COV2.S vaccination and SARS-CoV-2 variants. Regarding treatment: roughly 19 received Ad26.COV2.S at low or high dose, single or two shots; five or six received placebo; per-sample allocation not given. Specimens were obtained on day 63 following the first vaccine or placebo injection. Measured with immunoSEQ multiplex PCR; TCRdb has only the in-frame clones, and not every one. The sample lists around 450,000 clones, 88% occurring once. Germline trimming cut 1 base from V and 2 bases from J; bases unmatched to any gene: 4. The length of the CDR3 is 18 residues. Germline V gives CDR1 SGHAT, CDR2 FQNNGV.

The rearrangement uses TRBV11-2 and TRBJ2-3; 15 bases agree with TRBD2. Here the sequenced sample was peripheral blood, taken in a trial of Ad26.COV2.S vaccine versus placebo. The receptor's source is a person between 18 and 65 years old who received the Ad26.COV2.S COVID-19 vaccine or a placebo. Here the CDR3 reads CASSLVGLAGGYTDTQYF. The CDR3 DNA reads TGTGCCAGCAGCTTAGTGGGACTAGCGGGGGGATACACAGATACGCAGTATTTT.